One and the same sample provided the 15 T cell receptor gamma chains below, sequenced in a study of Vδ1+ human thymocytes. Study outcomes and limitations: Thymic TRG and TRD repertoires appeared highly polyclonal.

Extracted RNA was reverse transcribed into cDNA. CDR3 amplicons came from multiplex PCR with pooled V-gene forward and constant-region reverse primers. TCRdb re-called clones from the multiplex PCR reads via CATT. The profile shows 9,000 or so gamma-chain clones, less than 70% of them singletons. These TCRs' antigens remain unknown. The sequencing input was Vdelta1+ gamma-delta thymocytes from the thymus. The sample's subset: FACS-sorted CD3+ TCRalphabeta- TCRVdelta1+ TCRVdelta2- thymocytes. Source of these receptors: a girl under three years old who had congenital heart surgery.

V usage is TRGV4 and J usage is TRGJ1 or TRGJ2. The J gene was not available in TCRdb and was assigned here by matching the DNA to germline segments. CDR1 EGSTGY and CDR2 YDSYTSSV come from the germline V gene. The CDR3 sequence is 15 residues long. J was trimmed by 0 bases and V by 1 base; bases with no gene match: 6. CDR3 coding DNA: TGTGCCACCTGGGATGGATCGACGAATTATTATAAGAAACTCTTT. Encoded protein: CATWDGSTNYYKKLF.

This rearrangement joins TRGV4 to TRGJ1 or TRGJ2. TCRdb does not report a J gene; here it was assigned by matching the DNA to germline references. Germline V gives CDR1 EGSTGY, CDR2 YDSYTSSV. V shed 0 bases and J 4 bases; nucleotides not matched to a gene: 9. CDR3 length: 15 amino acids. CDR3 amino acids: CATWDGPSAYYKKLF. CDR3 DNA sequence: TGTGCCACCTGGGATGGGCCATCCGCGTATTATAAGAAACTCTTT.

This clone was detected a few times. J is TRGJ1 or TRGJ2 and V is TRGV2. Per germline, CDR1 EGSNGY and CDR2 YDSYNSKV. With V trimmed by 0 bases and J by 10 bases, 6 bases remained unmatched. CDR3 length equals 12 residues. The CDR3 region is CATWDGPGKKLF. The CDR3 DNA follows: TGTGCCACCTGGGACGGGCCGGGGAAGAAACTCTTT.

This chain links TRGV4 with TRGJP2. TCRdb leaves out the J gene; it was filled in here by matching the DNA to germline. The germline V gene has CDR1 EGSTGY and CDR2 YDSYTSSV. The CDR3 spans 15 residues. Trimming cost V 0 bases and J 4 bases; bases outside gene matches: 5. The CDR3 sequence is CATWDGPVSDWIKTF. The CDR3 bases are TGTGCCACCTGGGATGGGCCTGTTAGTGATTGGATCAAGACGTTT.

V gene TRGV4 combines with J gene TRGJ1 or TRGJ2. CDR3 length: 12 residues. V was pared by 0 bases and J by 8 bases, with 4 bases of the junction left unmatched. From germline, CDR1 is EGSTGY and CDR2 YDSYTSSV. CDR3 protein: CATWDGRDKKLF. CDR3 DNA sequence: TGTGCCACCTGGGATGGGCGGGATAAGAAACTCTTT.

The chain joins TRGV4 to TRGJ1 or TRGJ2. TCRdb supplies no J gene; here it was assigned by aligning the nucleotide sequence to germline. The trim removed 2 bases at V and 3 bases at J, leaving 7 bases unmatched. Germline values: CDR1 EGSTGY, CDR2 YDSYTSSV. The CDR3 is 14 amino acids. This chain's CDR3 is CATWDERVYYKKLF. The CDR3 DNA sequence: TGTGCCACCTGGGATGAGCGTGTTTATTATAAGAAACTCTTT.

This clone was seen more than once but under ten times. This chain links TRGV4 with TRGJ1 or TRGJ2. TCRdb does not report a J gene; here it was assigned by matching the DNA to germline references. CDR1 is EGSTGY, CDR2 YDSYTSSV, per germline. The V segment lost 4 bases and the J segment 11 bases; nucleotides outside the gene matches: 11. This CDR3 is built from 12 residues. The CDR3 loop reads CATWDKTQEKLF. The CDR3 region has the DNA TGTGCCACCTGGGACAAAACGCAGGAGAAACTCTTT.

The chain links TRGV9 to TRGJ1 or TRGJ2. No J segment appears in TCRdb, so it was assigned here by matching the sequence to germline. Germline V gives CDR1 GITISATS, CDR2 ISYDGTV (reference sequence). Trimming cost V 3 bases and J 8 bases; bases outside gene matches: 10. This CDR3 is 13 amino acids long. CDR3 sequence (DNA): TGTGCCTTGTGGGAGCGGGGGGCTGATAAGAAACTCTTT. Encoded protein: CALWERGADKKLF.

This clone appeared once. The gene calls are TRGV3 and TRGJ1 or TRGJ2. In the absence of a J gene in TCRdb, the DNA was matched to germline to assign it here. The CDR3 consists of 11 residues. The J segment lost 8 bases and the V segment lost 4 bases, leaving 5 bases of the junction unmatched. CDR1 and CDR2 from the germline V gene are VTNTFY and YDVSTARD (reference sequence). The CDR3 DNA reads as TGTGCCACCTGGGATATTCATAAGAAACTCTTT. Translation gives CATWDIHKKLF.

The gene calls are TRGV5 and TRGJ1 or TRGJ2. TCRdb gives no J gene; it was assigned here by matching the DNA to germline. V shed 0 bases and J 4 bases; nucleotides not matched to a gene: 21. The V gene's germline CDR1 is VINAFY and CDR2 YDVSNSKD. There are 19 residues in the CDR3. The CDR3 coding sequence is TGTGCCACCTGGGACAGGCTAAAGGGAATAGCCCCCCAATATTATAAGAAACTCTTT. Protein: CATWDRLKGIAPQYYKKLF.

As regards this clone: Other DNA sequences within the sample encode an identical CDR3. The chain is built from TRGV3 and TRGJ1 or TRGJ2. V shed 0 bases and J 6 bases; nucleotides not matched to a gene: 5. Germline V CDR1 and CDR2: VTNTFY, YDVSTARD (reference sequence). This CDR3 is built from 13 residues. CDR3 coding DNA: TGTGCCACCTGGGACAGGCCTAGTTATAAGAAACTCTTT. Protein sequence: CATWDRPSYKKLF.

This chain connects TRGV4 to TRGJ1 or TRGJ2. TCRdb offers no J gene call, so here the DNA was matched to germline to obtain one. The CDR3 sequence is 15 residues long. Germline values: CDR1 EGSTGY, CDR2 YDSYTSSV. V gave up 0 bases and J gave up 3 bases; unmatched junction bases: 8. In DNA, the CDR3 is TGTGCCACCTGGGATGGGAAGGGGTCTTATTATAAGAAACTCTTT. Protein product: CATWDGKGSYYKKLF.

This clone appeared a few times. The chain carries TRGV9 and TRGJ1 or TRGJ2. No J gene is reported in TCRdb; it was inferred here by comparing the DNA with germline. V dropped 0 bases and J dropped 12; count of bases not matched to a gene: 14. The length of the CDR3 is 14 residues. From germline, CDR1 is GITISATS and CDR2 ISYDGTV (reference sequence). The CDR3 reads CALWEVREGVRKLF. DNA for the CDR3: TGTGCCTTGTGGGAGGTGCGGGAAGGGGTAAGGAAACTCTTT.

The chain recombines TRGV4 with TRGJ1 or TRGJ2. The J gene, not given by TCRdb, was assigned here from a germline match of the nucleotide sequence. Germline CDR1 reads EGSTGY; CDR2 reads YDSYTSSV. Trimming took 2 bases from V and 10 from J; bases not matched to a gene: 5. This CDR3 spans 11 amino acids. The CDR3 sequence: CATWDVKKKLF. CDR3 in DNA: TGTGCCACCTGGGATGTTAAGAAGAAACTCTTT.

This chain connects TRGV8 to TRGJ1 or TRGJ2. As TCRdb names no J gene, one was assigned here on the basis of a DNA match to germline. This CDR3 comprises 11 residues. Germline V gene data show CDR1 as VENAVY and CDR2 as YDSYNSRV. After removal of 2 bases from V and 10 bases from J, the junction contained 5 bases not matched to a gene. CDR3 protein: CATWDTSKKLF. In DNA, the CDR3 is TGTGCCACCTGGGATACTTCCAAGAAACTCTTT.